The present entry profiles one TCR beta chain with its context. What it binds is unknown. This sample was taken from a study of spatial heterogeneity in lung cancer. Study summary: Alpha-chain sequences were consistently detected in smaller numbers than beta-chain sequences. The study's findings and limits: Circulating ubiquitous expanded tumor TCRs were observed more frequently at resection than at follow-up.

The time point: sample taken at primary tumor resection. Unsorted whole RNA samples from tumor, nontumor lung or frozen PBMC were sequenced. The donors, 70 to 80 patients with untreated early-stage non-small cell lung cancer, provided the samples. A unique molecular identifier was attached to every TCR cDNA molecule. TCRdb used MiXCR to reprocess the 5' RACE reads, holding one entry per CDR3 protein. Of more than 30,000 distinct CDR3 sequences listed, roughly 5% were seen once; the top ten hold about 25%. Germline V gives CDR1 MNHEY, CDR2 SVGAGI. The CDR3 covers 15 residues. Trimming left V 5 bases short and J 9 bases short, with 17 bases between.

The sequence came from a female donor with early-stage non-small cell lung cancer. V is TRBV6-5 and J is TRBJ1-6; a possible D gene is TRBD1 (5 bases). Material: PBMCs, obtained at surgery. CDR3 in amino acids: CASSDDARGTSPLHF. The CDR3 nucleotides read TGTGCCAGCAGTGACGATGCCCGTGGGACTTCACCCCTCCACTTT.